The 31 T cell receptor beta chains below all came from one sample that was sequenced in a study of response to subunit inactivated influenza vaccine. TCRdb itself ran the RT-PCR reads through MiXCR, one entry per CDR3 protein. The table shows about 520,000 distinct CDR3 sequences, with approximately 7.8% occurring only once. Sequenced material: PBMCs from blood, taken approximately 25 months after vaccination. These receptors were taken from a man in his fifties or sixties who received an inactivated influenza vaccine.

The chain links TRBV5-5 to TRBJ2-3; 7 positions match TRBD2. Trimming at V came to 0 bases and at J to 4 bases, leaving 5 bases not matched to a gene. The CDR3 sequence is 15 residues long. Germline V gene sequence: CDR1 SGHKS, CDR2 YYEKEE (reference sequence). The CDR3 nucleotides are TGTGCCAGCAGCTTGGGCCGGACTAGTTCAGATACGCAGTATTTT. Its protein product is CASSLGRTSSDTQYF.

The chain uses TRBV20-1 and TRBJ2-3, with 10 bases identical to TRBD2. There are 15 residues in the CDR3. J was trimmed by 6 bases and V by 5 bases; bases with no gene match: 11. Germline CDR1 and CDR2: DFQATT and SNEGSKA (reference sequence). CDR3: CSAGLAGASGDTQYF. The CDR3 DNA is TGCAGTGCTGGTCTAGCGGGAGCTTCTGGGGATACGCAGTATTTT.

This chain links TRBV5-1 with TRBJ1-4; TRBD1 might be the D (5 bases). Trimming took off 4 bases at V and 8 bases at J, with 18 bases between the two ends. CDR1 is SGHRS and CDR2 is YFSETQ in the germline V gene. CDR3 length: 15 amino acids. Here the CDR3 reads CASSTTGDGGEKLFF. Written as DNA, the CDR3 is TGCGCCAGCAGCACGACCGGGGACGGGGGAGAAAAACTGTTTTTT.

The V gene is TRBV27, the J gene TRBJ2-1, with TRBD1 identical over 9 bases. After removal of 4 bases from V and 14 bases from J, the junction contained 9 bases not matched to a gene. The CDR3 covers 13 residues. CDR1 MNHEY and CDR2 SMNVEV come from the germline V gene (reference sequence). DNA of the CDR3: TGTGCCAGCAGTTCCATATTTCGACAGGGGGAGTTCTTC. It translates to CASSSIFRQGEFF.

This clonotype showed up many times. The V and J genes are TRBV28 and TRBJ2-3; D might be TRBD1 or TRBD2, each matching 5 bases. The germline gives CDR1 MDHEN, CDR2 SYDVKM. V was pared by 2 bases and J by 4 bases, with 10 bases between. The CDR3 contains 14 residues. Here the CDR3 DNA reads TGTGCCAGCAGTTTAATCGGGGCCCCAGATACGCAGTATTTT. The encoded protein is CASSLIGAPDTQYF.

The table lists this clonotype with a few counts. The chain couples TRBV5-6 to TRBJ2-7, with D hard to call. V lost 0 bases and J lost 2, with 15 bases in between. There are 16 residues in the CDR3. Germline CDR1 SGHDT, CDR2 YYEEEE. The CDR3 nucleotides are TGTGCCAGCAGCTTGGTTGGTACCTCCTTTGCCTACGAGCAGTACTTC. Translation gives CASSLVGTSFAYEQYF.

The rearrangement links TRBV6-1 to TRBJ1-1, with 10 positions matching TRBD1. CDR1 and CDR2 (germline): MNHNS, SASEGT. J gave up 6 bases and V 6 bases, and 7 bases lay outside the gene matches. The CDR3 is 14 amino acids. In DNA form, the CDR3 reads TGTGCCAGCAGCCCCGGGACAGGGGTCCCTGAAGCTTTCTTT. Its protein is CASSPGTGVPEAFF.

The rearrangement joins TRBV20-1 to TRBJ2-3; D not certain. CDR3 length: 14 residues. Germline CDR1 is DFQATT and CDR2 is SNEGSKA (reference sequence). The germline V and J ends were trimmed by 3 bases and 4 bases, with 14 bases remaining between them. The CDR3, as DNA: TGCAGTGCTAGGGGCCGCCTGCGGCCAGATACGCAGTATTTT. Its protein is CSARGRLRPDTQYF.

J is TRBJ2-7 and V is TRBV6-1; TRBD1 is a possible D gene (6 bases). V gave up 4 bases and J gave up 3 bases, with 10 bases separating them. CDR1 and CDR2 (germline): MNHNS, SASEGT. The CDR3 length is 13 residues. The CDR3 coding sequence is TGTGCCAGCAGTGTACAGGGTTACTACGAGCAGTACTTC. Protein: CASSVQGYYEQYF.

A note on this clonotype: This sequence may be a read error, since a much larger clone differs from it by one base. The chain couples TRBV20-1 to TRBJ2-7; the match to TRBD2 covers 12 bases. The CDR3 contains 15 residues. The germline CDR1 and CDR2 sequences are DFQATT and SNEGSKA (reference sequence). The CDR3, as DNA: TGCAGTGCTAGAGTTCCCCTAGCGGGAGGGCGCGAGCGGTACTTC. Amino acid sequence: CSARVPLAGGRERYF.

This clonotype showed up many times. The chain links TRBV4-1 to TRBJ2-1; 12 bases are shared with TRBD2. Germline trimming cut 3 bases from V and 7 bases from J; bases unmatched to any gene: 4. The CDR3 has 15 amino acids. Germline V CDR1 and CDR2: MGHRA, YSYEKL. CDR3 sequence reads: CASSQPGLAGNEQFF. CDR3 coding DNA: TGCGCCAGCAGCCAGCCGGGACTAGCGGGTAATGAGCAGTTCTTC.

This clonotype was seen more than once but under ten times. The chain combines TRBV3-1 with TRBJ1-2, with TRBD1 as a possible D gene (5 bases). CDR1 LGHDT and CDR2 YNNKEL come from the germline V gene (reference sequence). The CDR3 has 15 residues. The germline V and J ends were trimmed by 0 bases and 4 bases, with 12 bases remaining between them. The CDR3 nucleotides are TGTGCCAGCAGCCAAGATACCACAGGAACCTATGGCTACACCTTC. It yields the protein CASSQDTTGTYGYTF.

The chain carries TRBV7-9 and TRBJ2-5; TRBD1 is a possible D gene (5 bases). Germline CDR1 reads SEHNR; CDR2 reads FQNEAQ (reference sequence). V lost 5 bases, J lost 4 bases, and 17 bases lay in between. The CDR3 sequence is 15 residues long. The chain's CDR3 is CASSITSGFPETQYF. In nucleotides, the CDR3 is TGTGCCAGCAGCATTACCTCAGGGTTCCCAGAGACCCAGTACTTC.

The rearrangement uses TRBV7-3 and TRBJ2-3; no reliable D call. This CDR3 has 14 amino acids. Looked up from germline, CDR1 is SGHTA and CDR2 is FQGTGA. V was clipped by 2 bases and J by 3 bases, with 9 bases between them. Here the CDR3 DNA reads TGTGCCAGCAGCTTATCCTCGGAAACAGATACGCAGTATTTT. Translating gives CASSLSSETDTQYF. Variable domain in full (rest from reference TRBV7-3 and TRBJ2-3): GAGVSQTPSNKVTEKGKYVELRCDPISGHTALYWYRQSLGQGPEFLIYFQGTGAADDSGLPNDRFFAVRPEGSVSTLKIQRTERGDSAVYLCASSLSSETDTQYFGPGTRLTVL.

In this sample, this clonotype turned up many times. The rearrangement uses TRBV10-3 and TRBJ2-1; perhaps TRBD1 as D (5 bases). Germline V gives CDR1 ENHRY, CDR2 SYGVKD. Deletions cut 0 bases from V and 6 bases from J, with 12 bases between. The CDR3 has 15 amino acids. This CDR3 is CAISESTQGFNEQFF. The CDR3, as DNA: TGTGCCATCAGTGAGTCGACGCAGGGTTTCAATGAGCAGTTCTTC.

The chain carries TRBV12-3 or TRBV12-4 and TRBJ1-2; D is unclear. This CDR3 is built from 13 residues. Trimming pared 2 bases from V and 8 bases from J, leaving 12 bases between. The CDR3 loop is CASSLSTVRGYTF. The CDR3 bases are TGTGCCAGCAGTTTAAGTACCGTCAGGGGCTACACCTTC.

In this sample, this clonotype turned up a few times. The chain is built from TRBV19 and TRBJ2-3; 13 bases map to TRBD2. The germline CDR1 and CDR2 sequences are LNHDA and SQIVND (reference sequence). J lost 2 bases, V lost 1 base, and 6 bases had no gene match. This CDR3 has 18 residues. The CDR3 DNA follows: TGTGCCAGTAGTATAGCCAAGGGACTAGCGGGACCCACAGATACGCAGTATTTT. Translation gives CASSIAKGLAGPTDTQYF.

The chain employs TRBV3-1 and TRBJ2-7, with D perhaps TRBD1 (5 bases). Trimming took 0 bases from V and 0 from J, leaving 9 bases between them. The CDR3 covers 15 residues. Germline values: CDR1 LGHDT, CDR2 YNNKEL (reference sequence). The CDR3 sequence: CASSQDTDSSYEQYF. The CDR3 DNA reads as TGTGCCAGCAGCCAAGATACCGACAGCTCCTACGAGCAGTACTTC.

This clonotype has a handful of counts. The CDR3 sequence is CASSLGEFGYTF. CDR3 DNA sequence: TGTGCCAGCAGTTTGGGGGAGTTTGGCTACACCTTC. The chain is built from TRBV12-3 or TRBV12-4 and TRBJ1-2; D is perhaps TRBD1 (5 bases). V was cut by 3 bases and J by 7 bases, with 9 bases left in between. The CDR3 has 12 amino acids.

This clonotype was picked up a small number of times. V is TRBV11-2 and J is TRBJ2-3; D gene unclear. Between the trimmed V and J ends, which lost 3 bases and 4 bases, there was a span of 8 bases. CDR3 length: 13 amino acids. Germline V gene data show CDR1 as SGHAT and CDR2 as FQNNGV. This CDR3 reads CASSFHLPDTQYF. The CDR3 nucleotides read TGTGCCAGCAGCTTCCATCTTCCAGATACGCAGTATTTT.

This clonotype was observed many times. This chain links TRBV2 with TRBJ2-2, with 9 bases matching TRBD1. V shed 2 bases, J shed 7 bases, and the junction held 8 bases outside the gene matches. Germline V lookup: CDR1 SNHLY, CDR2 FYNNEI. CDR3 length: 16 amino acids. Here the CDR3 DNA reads TGTGCCAGCAGTGAATCTCCGGGACAGGGTATCGGGGAGCTGTTTTTT. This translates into CASSESPGQGIGELFF.

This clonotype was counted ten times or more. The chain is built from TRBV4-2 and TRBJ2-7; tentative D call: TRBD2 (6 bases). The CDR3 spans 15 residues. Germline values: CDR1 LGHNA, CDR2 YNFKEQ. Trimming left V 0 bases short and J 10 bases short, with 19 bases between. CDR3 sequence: CASSQEREAVWAQYF. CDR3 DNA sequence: TGTGCCAGCAGCCAAGAGCGGGAAGCGGTCTGGGCCCAGTACTTC.

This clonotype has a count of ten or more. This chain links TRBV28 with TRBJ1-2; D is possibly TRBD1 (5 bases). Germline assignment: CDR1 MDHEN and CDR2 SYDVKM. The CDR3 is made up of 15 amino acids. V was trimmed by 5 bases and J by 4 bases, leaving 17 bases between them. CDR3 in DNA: TGTGCCAGCAGTCTTTTTACCCCAGGGTCCTATGGCTACACCTTC. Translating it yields CASSLFTPGSYGYTF.

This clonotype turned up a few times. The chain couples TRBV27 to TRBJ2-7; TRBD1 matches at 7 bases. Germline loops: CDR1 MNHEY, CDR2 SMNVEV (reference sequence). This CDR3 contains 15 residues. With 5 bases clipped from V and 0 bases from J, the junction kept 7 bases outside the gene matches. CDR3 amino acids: CASSSTGAVSYEQYF. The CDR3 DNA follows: TGTGCCAGCAGTAGCACAGGGGCCGTCTCCTACGAGCAGTACTTC.

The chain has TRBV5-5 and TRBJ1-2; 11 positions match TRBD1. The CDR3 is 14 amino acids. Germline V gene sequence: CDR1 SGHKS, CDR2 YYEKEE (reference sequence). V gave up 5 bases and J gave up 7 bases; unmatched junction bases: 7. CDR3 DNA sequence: TGTGCCAGCAGTTTAACCGGGACAGGGGGTGGCTACACCTTC. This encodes CASSLTGTGGGYTF.

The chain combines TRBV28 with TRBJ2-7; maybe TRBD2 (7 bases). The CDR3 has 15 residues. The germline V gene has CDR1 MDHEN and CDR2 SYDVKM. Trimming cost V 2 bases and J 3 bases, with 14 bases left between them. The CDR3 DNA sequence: TGTGCCAGCAGTTTACCGGGGGGCGTCTACTACGAGCAGTACTTC. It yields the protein CASSLPGGVYYEQYF.

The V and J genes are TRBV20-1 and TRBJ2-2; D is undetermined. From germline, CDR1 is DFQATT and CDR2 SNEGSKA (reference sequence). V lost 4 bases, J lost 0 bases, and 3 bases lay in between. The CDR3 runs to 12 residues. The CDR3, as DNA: TGCAGTGCTACCCCGAACACCGGGGAGCTGTTTTTT. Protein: CSATPNTGELFF.

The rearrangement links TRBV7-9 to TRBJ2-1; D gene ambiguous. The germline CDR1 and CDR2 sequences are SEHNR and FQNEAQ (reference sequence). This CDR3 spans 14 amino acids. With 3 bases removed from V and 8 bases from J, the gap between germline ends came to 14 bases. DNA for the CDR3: TGTGCCAGCAGCTTGATGAGGTCGAAGGATGAGCAGTTCTTC. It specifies CASSLMRSKDEQFF.

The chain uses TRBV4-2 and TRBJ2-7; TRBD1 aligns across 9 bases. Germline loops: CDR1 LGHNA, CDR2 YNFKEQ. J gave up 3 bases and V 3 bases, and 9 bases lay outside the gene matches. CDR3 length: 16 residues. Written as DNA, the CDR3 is TGTGCCAGCAGCCAGACAGGGGGGGGGTTCAACTACGAGCAGTACTTC. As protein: CASSQTGGGFNYEQYF.

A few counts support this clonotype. The CDR3 region has the DNA TGCGCCAGCAGCCGACAGGGAGGAAACGAGCAGTACTTC. Amino acid sequence: CASSRQGGNEQYF. The chain combines TRBV5-1 with TRBJ2-7; TRBD1 is a possible D gene (7 bases). The V and J ends lost 4 bases and 5 bases respectively, with 13 bases between them. From germline, CDR1 is SGHRS and CDR2 YFSETQ. CDR3 length: 13 amino acids.

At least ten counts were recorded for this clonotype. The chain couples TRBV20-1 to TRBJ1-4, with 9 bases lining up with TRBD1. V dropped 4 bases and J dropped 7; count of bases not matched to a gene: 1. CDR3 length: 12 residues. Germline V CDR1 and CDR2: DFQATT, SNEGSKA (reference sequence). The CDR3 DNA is TGCAGTGCTACGGACAGGGGTGAAAAACTGTTTTTT. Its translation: CSATDRGEKLFF.